Shown below are 27 T cell receptor beta chains from a single sample sequenced in a study of cytomegalovirus exposure and HLA in healthy donors. The study ran its PCR with 60 Vbeta and 13 Jbeta primers. The method was immunoSEQ multiplex PCR; TCRdb's version includes in-frame clones alone and lacks a portion of them. The sample consists of some 110,000 clones, roughly 80% of them appearing once. Sequenced input: PBMCs. The source is a man in his forties in good health and CMV-seronegative.

The DNA for the CDR3 is TGTGCCAGCAGCCGAATGGGACTAGCGGGGGACCACCAAGAGACCCAGTACTTC. It is translated as CASSRMGLAGDHQETQYF. The V call is TRBV7-3, the J call TRBJ2-5; 14 positions match TRBD2. The V and J ends lost 5 bases and 0 bases, in that order; junction bases with no gene match: 8. Germline-derived CDR1 and CDR2 are SGHTA and FQGTGA. The CDR3 loop spans 18 amino acids.

This rearrangement joins TRBV7-7 to TRBJ2-5, with D perhaps matching TRBD1 (5 bases). The CDR3 sequence is 13 residues long. The germline CDR1 and CDR2 sequences are SSHAT and FNYEAQ (reference sequence). The germline V and J ends were trimmed by 3 bases and 3 bases, with 8 bases remaining between them. The CDR3 nucleotides read TGTGCCAGCAGCTTCGACAGAAAAGAGACCCAGTACTTC. Translated: CASSFDRKETQYF.

The chain recombines TRBV15 with TRBJ1-1; 8 nucleotides align to TRBD1. The CDR3 consists of 15 residues. Looked up from germline, CDR1 is LNHNV and CDR2 is YYDKDF (reference sequence). V gave up 2 bases and J gave up 4 bases; unmatched junction bases: 6. This CDR3 reads CATSRLDRGGTEAFF. The CDR3 nucleotides read TGTGCCACCAGCAGACTAGACAGGGGAGGCACTGAAGCTTTCTTT.

CDR3 nucleotide sequence: TGCGCCAGCAGCTGGACAGGGGGCACTGAAGCTTTCTTT. Translated: CASSWTGGTEAFF. The J gene is TRBJ1-1, the V gene TRBV5-1; 10 nucleotides align to TRBD1. The CDR3 is made up of 13 amino acids. CDR1 SGHRS and CDR2 YFSETQ come from the germline V gene. V gave up 3 bases and J gave up 4 bases; unmatched junction bases: 0.

V usage is TRBV13 and J usage is TRBJ2-3; 10 bases are shared with TRBD2. Germline-derived CDR1 and CDR2 are PRHDT and FYEKMQ (reference sequence). The V segment lost 5 bases and the J segment 3 bases; nucleotides outside the gene matches: 11. This CDR3 has 17 amino acids. The DNA of the CDR3 is TGTGCCAGCAGCCATCCCGTCGCGACTAGCGGGACAGATACGCAGTATTTT. Protein: CASSHPVATSGTDTQYF.

The gene calls are TRBV6-5 and TRBJ1-1; no clear D. V shed 5 bases and J shed 3 bases, with 13 bases lying between them. This CDR3 has 14 residues. Germline CDR1 reads MNHEY; CDR2 reads SVGAGI. In DNA form, the CDR3 reads TGTGCCAGCAGTAGGAAGGCCGGGGACACTGAAGCTTTCTTT. It translates to CASSRKAGDTEAFF.

The chain joins TRBV19 to TRBJ2-7; D remains unclear. The CDR3 contains 14 residues. Germline V gives CDR1 LNHDA, CDR2 SQIVND (reference sequence). The V end was cut by 2 bases, the J end by 2 bases, with 10 bases between. Here the CDR3 reads CASSIPKSPYEQYF. CDR3 DNA: TGTGCCAGTAGTATACCTAAATCGCCCTACGAGCAGTACTTC.

This clone occurred a few times. This chain links TRBV5-6 with TRBJ2-7, with 9 bases fitting TRBD2. This CDR3 region has 18 residues. The germline CDR1 and CDR2 sequences are SGHDT and YYEEEE. J was trimmed by 4 bases and V by 4 bases; bases with no gene match: 18. In DNA form, the CDR3 reads TGTGCCAGCAGCGTTGCCGGGCGGGGGGGCCGGGGTCGGTACGAGCAGTACTTC. It encodes CASSVAGRGGRGRYEQYF.

This clone came up a few times. The chain links TRBV19 to TRBJ2-2; TRBD1 matches 7 bases. Germline V gene lookup returns CDR1 LNHDA and CDR2 SQIVND (reference sequence). Losses at the gene ends were 4 bases for V and 6 bases for J; bases not matched to a gene: 2. The CDR3 is 13 amino acids. In DNA form, the CDR3 reads TGTGCCAGTAGTAAAGACAGGGCCGGGGAGCTGTTTTTT. As protein: CASSKDRAGELFF.

The chain joins TRBV2 to TRBJ2-7; the D is unclear. Germline loops: CDR1 SNHLY, CDR2 FYNNEI. The CDR3 loop spans 11 amino acids. Trimming shortened V by 5 bases and J by 10 bases, and 12 bases separated the two germline ends. This CDR3 is CASSPEFHQYF. CDR3 coding DNA: TGTGCCAGCAGTCCGGAGTTCCATCAGTACTTC.

This clone was counted a single time. V gene TRBV7-6 combines with J gene TRBJ1-5; unclear D gene. The CDR3 extends over 15 amino acids. Germline assignment: CDR1 SGHVS and CDR2 FNYEAQ. V lost 1 base and J lost 2, with 9 bases in between. The DNA for the CDR3 is TGTGCCAGCAGCTTAGGTCCGGAGCGCAATCAGCCCCAGCATTTT. It specifies CASSLGPERNQPQHF.

This chain uses TRBV6-5 with TRBJ2-5; 11 bases are shared with TRBD2. Trimming took 2 bases from V and 1 from J; bases not matched to a gene: 3. The CDR3 loop spans 16 amino acids. CDR1 and CDR2 from the germline V gene are MNHEY and SVGAGI. CDR3 bases: TGTGCCAGCAGTTACGCGACTAGCGGGGTCCAAGAGACCCAGTACTTC. It translates to CASSYATSGVQETQYF.

J is TRBJ2-7 and V is TRBV6-5; 7 bases are a match to TRBD2. Germline V gives CDR1 MNHEY, CDR2 SVGAGI. V dropped 2 bases and J dropped 0; count of bases not matched to a gene: 4. The CDR3 extends over 15 amino acids. In DNA, the CDR3 is TGTGCCAGCAGTTACCTGGGGGGGAGCTCCTACGAGCAGTACTTC. It translates to CASSYLGGSSYEQYF.

This rearrangement joins TRBV19 to TRBJ2-2; 9 bases match TRBD1. The V gene's germline CDR1 is LNHDA and CDR2 SQIVND (reference sequence). V dropped 3 bases and J dropped 7; count of bases not matched to a gene: 3. The CDR3 has 14 amino acids. This CDR3 is CASSIGQGHGELFF. Here the CDR3 DNA reads TGTGCCAGTAGTATCGGACAGGGGCACGGGGAGCTGTTTTTT.

The CDR3 nucleotides are TGTGCCAGCAGTGAATGGCAGGGGGCAACAGATACGCAGTATTTT. Encoded protein: CASSEWQGATDTQYF. The J gene is TRBJ2-3, the V gene TRBV6-1, with 8 nucleotides matching TRBD1. This CDR3 has 15 residues. Looked up from germline, CDR1 is MNHNS and CDR2 is SASEGT. Trimming cost V 2 bases and J 3 bases; bases outside gene matches: 4.

The chain has TRBV5-6 and TRBJ2-1; 7 bases align to TRBD2. CDR3 length: 15 amino acids. CDR1 SGHDT and CDR2 YYEEEE come from the germline V gene. The J segment lost 14 bases and the V segment lost 4 bases, leaving 18 bases of the junction unmatched. This chain's CDR3 is CASSPLGGEWGGEFF. CDR3 sequence (DNA): TGTGCCAGCAGCCCCCTTGGGGGGGAATGGGGGGGGGAGTTCTTC.

The V gene is TRBV27, the J gene TRBJ1-4; D is ambiguous. Trimming took off 3 bases at V and 0 bases at J, with 8 bases between the two ends. The CDR3 spans 15 residues. From germline, CDR1 is MNHEY and CDR2 SMNVEV (reference sequence). Written as DNA, the CDR3 is TGTGCCAGCAGTTTGGCCAGCGCAACTAATGAAAAACTGTTTTTT. This codes for CASSLASATNEKLFF.

This chain joins TRBV5-6 and TRBJ2-3, with TRBD2 matching 8 bases. Trimming removed 0 bases from V and 6 bases from J; junction bases left unmatched: 9. Germline-derived CDR1 and CDR2 are SGHDT and YYEEEE. CDR3 length: 16 residues. DNA for the CDR3: TGTGCCAGCAGCTTGGGAGGCGGGGGGCGCCCGGATACGCAGTATTTT. The encoded protein is CASSLGGGGRPDTQYF.

This clone was picked up one time. The chain uses TRBV7-2 and TRBJ2-5; D remains unclear. The CDR3 spans 14 residues. With 0 bases removed from V and 2 bases from J, the gap between germline ends came to 7 bases. In germline, CDR1 is SGHTA, CDR2 FQGNSA. CDR3 coding DNA: TGTGCCAGCAGCTTAGCGTTCAGGCAAGAGACCCAGTACTTC. Amino acid sequence: CASSLAFRQETQYF.

The V and J genes are TRBV7-3 and TRBJ1-3; no definite D call. Looked up from germline, CDR1 is SGHTA and CDR2 is FQGTGA. The CDR3 totals 16 residues. V lost 5 bases to trimming and J lost 0 bases, with 14 bases between them. CDR3 DNA sequence: TGTGCCAGCAGCCCCCCTCAAGCTTACTCTGGAAACACCATATATTTT. It translates to CASSPPQAYSGNTIYF.

The rearrangement uses TRBV9 and TRBJ2-5; D call uncertain. CDR1 SGDLS and CDR2 YYNGEE come from the germline V gene. V was cut by 0 bases and J by 1 base, with 7 bases left in between. The CDR3 totals 14 residues. The CDR3 bases are TGTGCCAGCAGCGTAGGTTCCATCCAAGAGACCCAGTACTTC. Translation: CASSVGSIQETQYF.

This clone was seen once. The J gene is TRBJ2-2, the V gene TRBV11-2; 7 bases are shared with TRBD1. With V trimmed by 5 bases and J by 1 base, 7 bases remained unmatched. Germline V gene data show CDR1 as SGHAT and CDR2 as FQNNGV. This CDR3 has 16 residues. The CDR3 spells CASSRGTALNTGELFF. The CDR3 nucleotides read TGTGCCAGCAGCCGAGGGACAGCTTTGAACACCGGGGAGCTGTTTTTT.

The chain joins TRBV29-1 to TRBJ1-4; weak D call: TRBD1 (5 bases). With 6 bases removed from V and 8 bases from J, the gap between germline ends came to 16 bases. Germline CDR1 SQVTM, CDR2 ANQGSEA. The CDR3 is 13 amino acids. Here the CDR3 reads CSVPPEGYEKLFF. Here the CDR3 DNA reads TGCAGCGTGCCCCCGGAGGGGTACGAAAAACTGTTTTTT.

DNA for the CDR3: TGTGCCAGCAGCTTAGCGGTAGGGGGTAGCTCCTACGAGCAGTACTTC. Residues: CASSLAVGGSSYEQYF. The gene calls are TRBV7-9 and TRBJ2-7; D is possibly TRBD1 (6 bases). Germline CDR1 and CDR2: SEHNR and FQNEAQ (reference sequence). CDR3 length: 16 amino acids. Trimming left V 0 bases short and J 0 bases short, with 12 bases between.

The chain carries TRBV6-5 and TRBJ2-7; D is unclear. This CDR3 region has 14 residues. Germline V lookup: CDR1 MNHEY, CDR2 SVGAGI. Trimming removed 4 bases from V and 3 bases from J, with 13 bases in between. The CDR3 region has the DNA TGTGCCAGCAGTTCCTCCTCAAGCGTCTACGAGCAGTACTTC. It yields the protein CASSSSSSVYEQYF.

The chain combines TRBV7-6 with TRBJ1-1; D not certain. With 5 bases removed from V and 4 bases from J, the gap between germline ends came to 17 bases. This CDR3 contains 15 residues. The germline CDR1 and CDR2 sequences are SGHVS and FNYEAQ. CDR3 sequence reads: CASSRLRGSGTEAFF. CDR3 sequence (DNA): TGTGCCAGCAGCAGACTTCGAGGGTCGGGCACTGAAGCTTTCTTT.

The table lists this clone with a few counts. V usage is TRBV29-1 and J usage is TRBJ2-7, with unresolved D. Looked up from germline, CDR1 is SQVTM and CDR2 is ANQGSEA. This CDR3 comprises 11 residues. Trimming took 4 bases from V and 1 from J, leaving 5 bases between them. The CDR3 region is CSVAGSYEQYF. The CDR3 DNA is TGCAGCGTTGCCGGGTCCTACGAGCAGTACTTC.